The present T cell receptor beta chain was sequenced within a study of blood T cell repertoires in COVID-19. Study at large: Sources were T cells, B-cell-depleted T cells, or PBMCs; the material itself was cDNA or gDNA.

CDR3 size: 12 residues. V shed 5 bases and J 4 bases; nucleotides not matched to a gene: 3. Germline CDR1 and CDR2: SQVTM and ANQGSEA. Per the original data handling: Amplifying reference gene primers gave estimates of nucleated cell counts. The protocol was immunoSEQ multiplex PCR, while the TCRdb copy is restricted to in-frame clones and leaves out a portion. From that table come the V and J calls and clone size; the DNA was used to work out D and trimming. The table has about 230,000 clones, approximately 84% seen once; the top ten hold approximately 7.2%. The chain employs TRBV29-1 and TRBJ1-1; 8 bases are a match to TRBD1. The clonotype was recovered from a woman at least 80 years old with acute or convalescent COVID-19. Sequenced sample: peripheral blood. CDR3 region: CSVHRGATEAFF. Here the CDR3 DNA reads TGCAGCGTTCACAGGGGGGCCACTGAAGCTTTCTTT.